These 13 T cell receptor beta chains originate from one sample sequenced in a study of T cell responses to AZD1222 COVID-19 vaccine. The data were produced by immunoSEQ multiplex PCR, yet TCRdb's version contains in-frame clones alone and is incomplete. The sample yields some 150,000 clones, over 90% seen once. Here the sequenced sample was peripheral blood, taken on day 0 of MenACWY control vaccination. These receptors all stem from an adult in good health.

The V gene is TRBV19, the J gene TRBJ1-2; D ambiguous. Trimming left V 7 bases short and J 5 bases short, with 11 bases between. Looked up from germline, CDR1 is LNHDA and CDR2 is SQIVND (reference sequence). CDR3 size: 12 residues. CDR3 residues: CASKRAPYGYTF. CDR3 coding DNA: TGTGCCAGTAAAAGGGCACCTTATGGCTACACCTTC.

This chain uses TRBV20-1 with TRBJ1-2; no clear D gene. Per the germline V gene, CDR1 is DFQATT and CDR2 is SNEGSKA (reference sequence). The V end was cut by 6 bases, the J end by 3 bases, with 5 bases between. The CDR3 is 10 residues long. CDR3 in amino acids: CSAPYYGYTF. The CDR3, as DNA: TGCAGTGCGCCGTACTATGGCTACACCTTC.

CDR3 residues: CASSLGQGKIYEQYF. CDR3 bases: TGTGCCAGCAGCTTGGGGCAGGGGAAAATCTACGAGCAGTACTTC. The chain carries TRBV5-4 and TRBJ2-7, with D tentatively TRBD1 (6 bases). The CDR3 is made up of 15 amino acids. The germline V and J ends were trimmed by 0 bases and 3 bases, with 13 bases remaining between them. Germline V gene sequence: CDR1 SGHNT, CDR2 YYREEE (reference sequence).

This clone was counted once. The V gene is TRBV5-1, the J gene TRBJ1-2; no clear D. This CDR3 region has 14 residues. V lost 1 base, J lost 7 bases, and 14 bases lay in between. The germline gives CDR1 SGHRS, CDR2 YFSETQ. This chain's CDR3 is CASSLLDPRAGYTF. In nucleotides, the CDR3 is TGCGCCAGCAGCTTGTTGGACCCCCGGGCTGGCTACACCTTC.

The chain combines TRBV5-1 with TRBJ2-7, with D perhaps TRBD1 (6 bases). The CDR3 runs 13 residues. V lost 4 bases and J lost 1, with 9 bases in between. CDR1 is SGHRS and CDR2 is YFSETQ in the germline V gene. CDR3 nucleotides: TGCGCCAGCAGCCGCGGACAGTCCTACGAGCAGTACTTC. Translated, it gives CASSRGQSYEQYF. Together with reference TRBV5-1 and TRBJ2-7, the CDR3 gives the full variable domain: KAGVTQTPRYLIKTRGQQVTLSCSPISGHRSVSWYQQTPGQGLQFLFEYFSETQRNKGNFPGRFSGRQFSNSRSEMNVSTLELGDSALYLCASSRGQSYEQYFGPGTRLTVT.

V is TRBV7-2 and J is TRBJ1-5; D call uncertain. The ends were cut back, 0 bases at V and 0 bases at J, with 15 bases in the middle. Germline loops: CDR1 SGHTA, CDR2 FQGNSA. CDR3 length: 18 amino acids. The CDR3 region has the DNA TGTGCCAGCAGCTTAGCCGCCACCTTAACCTATAGCAATCAGCCCCAGCATTTT. Protein product: CASSLAATLTYSNQPQHF.

This clone was detected once. This chain joins TRBV4-3 and TRBJ2-1; D may be TRBD1 (5 bases). The germline V gene has CDR1 LGHNA and CDR2 YSLEER. CDR3 length: 14 residues. V was cut by 0 bases and J by 9 bases, with 12 bases left in between. CDR3 protein: CASSQDRQNFEQFF. Written as DNA, the CDR3 is TGCGCCAGCAGCCAAGACCGACAGAATTTTGAGCAGTTCTTC.

This chain uses TRBV9 with TRBJ2-5, with 9 bases matching TRBD1. V lost 0 bases, J lost 6 bases, and 6 bases stayed unmatched. Germline V gene sequence: CDR1 SGDLS, CDR2 YYNGEE. CDR3 size: 15 residues. The CDR3 spells CASSVGDRDGQTQYF. The CDR3, as DNA: TGTGCCAGCAGCGTAGGGGACAGGGATGGTCAGACCCAGTACTTC.

The V gene is TRBV7-6, the J gene TRBJ2-1; unclear D gene. The V gene's germline CDR1 is SGHVS and CDR2 FNYEAQ. Between the trimmed V and J ends, which lost 8 bases and 11 bases, there was a span of 19 bases. The CDR3 totals 13 residues. The CDR3 sequence is CASSSSSGPQQFF. CDR3 coding DNA: TGTGCCAGCTCATCTTCCTCCGGGCCTCAGCAGTTCTTC.

This clone was picked up one time. The gene calls are TRBV7-8 and TRBJ2-7, with TRBD2 matching 9 bases. The CDR3 has 15 residues. Germline V gene lookup returns CDR1 SGHVS and CDR2 FQNEAQ. J was trimmed by 6 bases and V by 3 bases; bases with no gene match: 9. The CDR3 coding sequence is TGTGCCAGCAGCTTTAAAAGCGGGAGGACGGGCGAGCAGTACTTC. This codes for CASSFKSGRTGEQYF. Full variable domain (missing parts from reference TRBV7-8 and TRBJ2-7): GAGVSQSPRYKVAKRGQDVALRCDPISGHVSLFWYQQALGQGPEFLTYFQNEAQLDKSGLPSDRFFAERPEGSVSTLKIQRTQQEDSAVYLCASSFKSGRTGEQYFGPGTRLTVT.

The rearrangement uses TRBV7-3 and TRBJ2-3, with 14 bases matching TRBD2. The CDR3 spans 16 residues. Germline V lookup: CDR1 SGHTA, CDR2 FQGTGA. Germline trimming cut 5 bases from V and 6 bases from J; bases unmatched to any gene: 7. CDR3 loop: CASSAGLAGGSDTQYF. The CDR3 nucleotides are TGTGCCAGCAGCGCCGGACTAGCGGGGGGTTCGGATACGCAGTATTTT.

V gene TRBV2 combines with J gene TRBJ2-7; unclear D gene. Germline V gives CDR1 SNHLY, CDR2 FYNNEI. Trimming shortened V by 8 bases and J by 4 bases, and 6 bases separated the two germline ends. The CDR3 length is 10 residues. In nucleotides, the CDR3 is TGTGCCAGCGGTATTTACGAGCAGTACTTC. Translated: CASGIYEQYF.

J is TRBJ2-3 and V is TRBV19; D is uncertain. Per germline, CDR1 LNHDA and CDR2 SQIVND (reference sequence). CDR3 size: 13 residues. The ends were cut back, 0 bases at V and 1 base at J, with 2 bases in the middle. Here the CDR3 reads CASSIDRTDTQYF. The CDR3 DNA reads as TGTGCCAGTAGTATAGACCGCACAGATACGCAGTATTTT.